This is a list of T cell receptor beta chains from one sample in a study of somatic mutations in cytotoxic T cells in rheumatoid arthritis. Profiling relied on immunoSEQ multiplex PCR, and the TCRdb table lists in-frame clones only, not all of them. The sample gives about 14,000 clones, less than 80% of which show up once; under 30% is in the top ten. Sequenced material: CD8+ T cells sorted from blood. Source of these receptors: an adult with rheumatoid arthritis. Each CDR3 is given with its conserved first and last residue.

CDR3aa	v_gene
CSVLTGPINYGYTF	TRBV29-1
CSVRDREDEQYF	TRBV29-1
CASSQEGIEQYF	TRBV4-2
CAWTYRDSSYEQYF	TRBV30
CASGGRQIEQYF	TRBV2
CASIPGGRGTEAFF	TRBV28
CASSARRGPADTQYF	TRBV6-4
CASSRGAPTEAFF	TRBV10-2
CASSIRDRSMNTEAFF	TRBV19
CASSSDRDGSYEQYF	TRBV28
CASSQHTDTQYF	TRBV5-1
CASSVGDSTDTQYF	TRBV9
CASSQGVSGGSYEQYF	TRBV4-1
CASMTGGSSSPLHF	TRBV27
CASSVGGGSEAFF	TRBV9
CASSGGGFKNIQYF	TRBV5-6
CASSADSYEQYF	TRBV6-1
CASSLGGSEAFF	TRBV7-6
CATSFPGGAIGTQYF	TRBV15
CASSWTANTEAFF	TRBV6-5
CASSEWAFGGANTGELFF	TRBV6-1
CASSQGRGANYGYTF	TRBV4-1
CASRKSSDGYTF	TRBV21-1
CASSPTSGVYNSPLHF	TRBV7-2
CTSSQLLFKKHYGYTF	TRBV1
CASSASRGAYEQYF	TRBV2
CATQPRSGELFF	TRBV28
CAQRRLYGYTF	TRBV30
CASSLSYGKNYNEQFF	TRBV7-9
CASRRGQDTGELFF	TRBV25-1
CASRPVDRSYYEQYF	TRBV5-1
CASRLLENTGELFF	TRBV27
CATSKTRTGSYGYTF	TRBV15
CASSPEGGGYEQHF	TRBV13
CASSAGGPNEQFF	TRBV19
CASSPEVLPTGEGVYYGYTF	TRBV9
CATSGTGGGHYGYTF	TRBV15
CASSFRGGTEAFF	TRBV5-4
CASSALSREGYTF	TRBV19
CASSGSSSPSTDTQYF	TRBV6-1
CASSDTSGGYNEQFF	TRBV9
CASSPPGGFGNTIYF	TRBV5-6
CASSLGIDGYTF	TRBV7-9
CASSHATGGYSNQPQHF	TRBV4-1
CASSLGPGDAYEQYF	TRBV5-5
CASSVEGAGGLYNEQFF	TRBV9
CASSMGQGLYEQYF	TRBV19
CASTWDREAGELFF	TRBV6-5
CASSKNRPGSYEQYF	TRBV6-6